The rows below give T cell receptor beta chains drawn from one sample of a study of vaccination effects on CD4 cells after COVID-19. No antigen has been assigned to these receptors. Produced via immunoSEQ multiplex PCR; TCRdb's table is partial and in-frame only. The sample has some 70,000 clones, around 80% seen once. The source material was CD4+ T cells from PBMCs cultured without peptide, sampled after COVID-19 vaccination. These receptors all stem from a human donor who received a COVID-19 vaccine. The conserved cysteine and the conserved F or W are not part of the CDR3 here.

v_call cdr3_aa
TRBV14 ASSQDYGLGYT
TRBV7-2 ASSLSGGGRGNTQY
TRBV3-1/TRBV3-2 ASSNRGVINEAF
TRBV7-3 ASSLSVGTRTTGELF
TRBV6-4 ASSREVNTEAF
TRBV24-1 ATSEGQGSQPQH
TRBV7-9 ASSPDTWNSPLH
TRBV4-2 ASSQAADFYDEQF
TRBV18 ASSPVAGGLQFANTGELF
TRBV4-1 ASSQGRAGETQY
TRBV5-1 ASSDAVVGTDTQY
TRBV6-5 ASSRGSSGNTIY
TRBV6-5 ASSSTTGTHTDTQY
TRBV15 ATSRGGAGGKNIQY
TRBV4-1 ASSQETADSYNSPLH
TRBV7-9 ASSLGIGGGTQY
TRBV14 ASSQIWGGTDTQY
TRBV6-5 ASRSPVRETQY
TRBV18 ASSPSGTGGGGYT
TRBV9 ASSAWGGAELNTEAF
TRBV6-5 ASSPGHRTDTQY
TRBV6-1 ASSEHRGGSNQPQH
TRBV6-5 ASSYGGSGNTIY
TRBV11-2 ASSSPGASHTIY
TRBV7-8 ASSLGAGAPQETQY
TRBV19 ASSPSPGQGGHQPQH
TRBV7-3 ASSPSGSSYNEQF
TRBV6-5 ATSNRGRDTGELF
TRBV29-1 SARQGAGYGYT
TRBV6-5 ASRGTGVRNGYT
TRBV3-1/TRBV3-2 ASSQSGAPGQPQH
TRBV2 ASRALSGANVLT
TRBV18 ASSPLRGRSYNSPLH
TRBV18 ASSPSGRGEKLF
TRBV6-5 ASRRTSGGIDTQY
TRBV19 ATWTGTSSGNTIY
TRBV25-1 ASSEGLGAF
TRBV27 ASGRHRDLYNEQF
TRBV6-5 ASSSWTSGHTEAF
TRBV24-1 ATSDPRTGKGNYNSPLH
TRBV5-1 ASSAGLAGGHGTDTQY
TRBV6-5 ASVWDSLNTEAF
TRBV5-4 ASSGAGTANYGYT